This T cell receptor (beta chain) stems from a study of T cell changes during pregnancy in multiple sclerosis. Data came from immunoSEQ multiplex PCR; TCRdb stores just in-frame clones and leaves some out. The repertoire includes around 50,000 clones, roughly 90% of them detected once, and approximately 0.6% sits in the top ten. The CDR3 is made up of 17 amino acids. CDR1 LGHNA and CDR2 YNFKEQ come from the germline V gene. Trimming at V came to 1 base and at J to 1 base, leaving 7 bases not matched to a gene. This TCR came from a female donor with multiple sclerosis, enrolled in a pregnancy study. The sequencing used CD4+ T cells from peripheral blood mononuclear cells, collected after pregnancy. The V call is TRBV4-2, the J call TRBJ2-3; 8 bases align to TRBD2. The CDR3 coding sequence is TGTGCCAGCAGCCAAGCGGGTAGCGGGGACCGCACAGATACGCAGTATTTT. Its protein is CASSQAGSGDRTDTQYF.